These 16 T cell receptor beta chains were all obtained from the same sample, sequenced in a study of tumor and adjacent non-tumor tissue in lung cancer. The library came from three nested PCR rounds adapted from ARM-PCR protocols. TCRdb re-called the multiplex PCR reads with MiXCR, one entry per CDR3 protein. Of over 100,000 distinct CDR3 sequences listed, more than 60% are singletons. This sample's RNA came from whole unsorted tissue. Sequencing used lung tumor tissue. These receptors were taken from a woman aged 60-70 years with non-small cell lung cancer.

The V and J genes are TRBV12-5 and TRBJ2-5; 7 bases are shared with TRBD1. CDR1 and CDR2 (germline): LGHNT, FRNRAP. CDR3 size: 14 residues. V was clipped by 6 bases and J by 7 bases; unmatched bases: 11. CDR3 DNA sequence: TGTGCTAGTGGCCCGACAGGGATTGGGGGGACCCAGTACTTC. The encoded protein is CASGPTGIGGTQYF.

In the case of this clonotype: One end of the junction fails to match germline, which may point to a read error. V is TRBV4-3 and J is TRBJ1-5; D is undetermined. The CDR3 spans 14 residues. The germline gives CDR1 LGHNA, CDR2 YSLEER. Written as DNA, the CDR3 is TGCGTCAGCAGCCAAGATCGAGGCAATCAGCCCCAGCATTTT. Translation: CVSSQDRGNQPQHF.

This clonotype appeared many times. The chain has TRBV20-1 and TRBJ2-5; TRBD1 is a possible D gene (5 bases). The CDR3 consists of 14 residues. V lost 5 bases, J lost 5 bases, and 18 bases lay in between. Germline lookup yields CDR1 DFQATT and CDR2 SNEGSKA (reference sequence). The CDR3 coding sequence is TGCAGTGCTCACAAGGGTCCTTCAGGGGAGACCCAGTACTTC. This translates into CSAHKGPSGETQYF.

Turning to this clonotype: Without the conserved terminal phenylalanine or tryptophan, this CDR3 likely stems from a read error. The chain joins TRBV11-3 to TRBJ2-1; 11 bases agree with TRBD2. This CDR3 contains 17 residues. CDR1 is SGHNT, CDR2 YENEEA, per germline. The CDR3, as DNA: TGTGCCAGCAGCTTACAGTTGACTAGCGGGAACCTCAATGTGCAGTTCCTC. This encodes CASSLQLTSGNLNVQFL.

To note about this clonotype: A much more abundant neighbour one base away suggests this may be a read error. This CDR3 reads CASSRGSIGGPNTGELLF. In DNA, the CDR3 is TGCGCCAGCAGCCGGGGGAGCATAGGGGGTCCGAACACCGGGGAGCTGTTATTT. The chain uses TRBV4-3 and TRBJ2-2, with D tentatively TRBD1 (6 bases). The CDR3 is made up of 18 amino acids. Germline values: CDR1 LGHNA, CDR2 YSLEER.

A remark on this clonotype: An end of the junction differs from the germline gene, which may be a read error. The chain employs TRBV20-1 and TRBJ2-1; D perhaps matches TRBD2 (5 bases). Germline CDR1 is DFQATT and CDR2 is SNEGSKA (reference sequence). This CDR3 is built from 14 residues. In DNA form, the CDR3 reads TGCAGTGCTCCCCCGGTCGGAGGAATTGGTGAGCTGTTCTTC. Translating it yields CSAPPVGGIGELFF.

Worth noting for this clonotype: This likely comes from a read error, as the CDR3 has no conserved phenylalanine or tryptophan at its end. This chain uses TRBV20-1 with TRBJ2-7; D is ambiguous. The CDR3 consists of 11 residues. Germline CDR1 reads DFQATT; CDR2 reads SNEGSKA (reference sequence). V was shortened by 5 bases and J by 5 bases, with 10 bases between the two germline ends. For the CDR3, the DNA is TGCAGTGCTCCCTCAGTGGACGAGCAGTACTTA. This gives the protein CSAPSVDEQYL.

The chain carries TRBV11-2 and TRBJ2-5; 7 nucleotides line up with TRBD1. This CDR3 contains 15 residues. V was pared by 10 bases and J by 2 bases, with 13 bases of the junction left unmatched. Germline assignment: CDR1 SGHAT and CDR2 FQNNGV. CDR3 in amino acids: CANTKFGQAQETQYF. The CDR3 bases are TGTGCCAACACCAAATTCGGACAGGCACAAGAGACCCAGTACTTC.

J is TRBJ2-2 and V is TRBV10-3, with a tentative D call TRBD2 (6 bases). V lost 5 bases, J lost 14 bases, and 27 bases lay in between. The CDR3 totals 16 residues. Looked up from germline, CDR1 is ENHRY and CDR2 is SYGVKD. CDR3 loop: CAISKAGTDSLGKLFF. CDR3 bases: TGTGCCATCAGTAAAGCCGGGACTGACTCCTTGGGGAAACTGTTTTTT.

Details on this clonotype: Compared with germline, one end of the junction differs, possibly owing to a read error. The V gene is TRBV4-3, the J gene TRBJ1-1, with D possibly matching TRBD1 (5 bases). There are 18 residues in the CDR3. Germline assignment: CDR1 LGHNA and CDR2 YSLEER. In DNA, the CDR3 is TGCGCCAGCAGCCAAGATCTGGGACTGCATTTGATGAACACTGAAGCTCTCTTT. As protein: CASSQDLGLHLMNTEALF.

A remark on this clonotype: A much more abundant neighbour one base away suggests this may be a read error. The chain combines TRBV29-1 with TRBJ1-1; tentatively, D is TRBD1 (5 bases). V dropped 8 bases and J dropped 3 bases, with 13 bases sitting between them. The CDR3 is 12 residues long. Germline loops: CDR1 SQVTM, CDR2 ANQGSEA. As DNA, the CDR3 is TGCAGCCTTTCCGGGACGGACACTGAAGCTTTCTTT. Its translation: CSLSGTDTEAFF.

With regard to this clonotype: The junction shows a germline mismatch at one end, possibly a read error. The J gene is TRBJ2-5, the V gene TRBV20-1; D tentatively fits TRBD1 or TRBD2 (6 bases each). This CDR3 has 13 amino acids. The germline V gene has CDR1 DFQATT and CDR2 SNEGSKA (reference sequence). The CDR3, as DNA: TGCAGTGTGGAGGGGGGCCGTGGAGAGACCCGGTACTTC. This gives the protein CSVEGGRGETRYF.

This clonotype was detected only once. The chain carries TRBV5-6 and TRBJ2-6; 7 bases align to TRBD2. CDR3 size: 18 residues. Germline-derived CDR1 and CDR2 are SGHDT and YYEEEE. Germline trimming cut 3 bases from V and 2 bases from J; bases unmatched to any gene: 11. The CDR3 sequence: CASSYGQGLNPGANVLTF. The CDR3 nucleotides are TGTGCCAGCAGCTATGGGCAGGGACTAAACCCTGGGGCCAACGTCCTGACTTTC.

The chain joins TRBV28 to TRBJ1-3; weak D call: TRBD1 (5 bases). Per germline, CDR1 MDHEN and CDR2 SYDVKM. V lost 10 bases and J lost 4, with 23 bases in between. The CDR3 covers 16 residues. Here the CDR3 reads CANTSPGGGLGNTIYF. Written as DNA, the CDR3 is TGTGCCAACACCTCCCCTGGGGGAGGTTTAGGAAACACCATATATTTT.

Comments on this clonotype: One end of the junction varies from germline; a read error may be responsible. The chain employs TRBV4-3 and TRBJ1-4; D not resolved. Germline CDR1 LGHNA, CDR2 YSLEER. The CDR3 is 16 residues long. The CDR3 DNA follows: TGCGCTAGCAGCCAAGGAGTGCGGCATGGGTTAGAAAAACTGTTTTTT. Its translation is CASSQGVRHGLEKLFF.

Notes on this clonotype: Given the absence of the conserved phenylalanine or tryptophan at the CDR3 end, a read error is likely. The chain couples TRBV7-2 to TRBJ2-3; maybe TRBD2 (5 bases). The germline V and J ends were trimmed by 4 bases and 3 bases, with 11 bases remaining between them. Germline V lookup: CDR1 SGHTA, CDR2 FQGNSA. The CDR3 length is 14 residues. The DNA for the CDR3 is TGTGCCAGCAGCTGGGGAAGGGAGACAGATACGCAGTATTAT. Translation: CASSWGRETDTQYY.